The clone carrying this T cell receptor (beta chain) was recorded at least ten times. Its specificity is not known. This sample stems from a study of identical twins. Study results and limitations: Excess sharing between twins was weaker in beta out-of-frame sequences. For zero-insertion analyses, partial confounding could come from invariant MAIT and iNKT cells.

The CDR3 is 13 residues long. The germline V gene has CDR1 LGHDT and CDR2 YNNKEL (reference sequence). Trimming stripped 0 bases from V and 3 bases from J, with 3 bases between. Through template switching, a universal primer site was introduced, and the cDNA contained unique molecular identifiers. One entry per CDR3 protein, called by TCRdb with MiXCR from the 5' RACE reads. The data show around 220,000 distinct CDR3 sequences, around 15% seen once. Material: memory (CD45RO+) T cells sorted from blood. The source of this sequence is a woman in her late teens or twenties in good health. The chain links TRBV3-1 to TRBJ1-5; no clear D. The CDR3 DNA reads as TGTGCCAGCAGCCAAGACGTCAATCAGCCCCAGCATTTT. Its translation: CASSQDVNQPQHF. The full variable domain, rest sourced from reference TRBV3-1 and TRBJ1-5, is DTAVSQTPKYLVTQMGNDKSIKCEQNLGHDTMYWYKQDSKKFLKIMFSYNNKELIINETVPNRFSPKSPDKAHLNLHINSLELGDSAVYFCASSQDVNQPQHFGDGTRLSIL.